What follows is one TCR beta chain and its context. The antigen remains undetermined. The repertoire was sequenced with immunoSEQ multiplex PCR; TCRdb's copy has only in-frame clones and lacks some. The sample shows approximately 150,000 clones, about 88% of them seen only once. The data were taken from a study of lymphopenia after photon versus proton radiotherapy. The study's findings and limits: After the lymphocyte nadir, photon-treated repertoires showed oligoclonal expansion, especially of CD8+ Temra cells.

V gave up 5 bases and J gave up 7 bases; unmatched junction bases: 4. The CDR3 length is 14 residues. Germline CDR1 is SQVTM and CDR2 is ANQGSEA. The TCR sequence derives from a man aged 50 to 60 with gastric cancer. The material sequenced was peripheral blood, taken from a patient treated with photon-based radiotherapy. The chain links TRBV29-1 to TRBJ2-1; 14 positions match TRBD2. CDR3: CSVTGTSGSNEQFF. CDR3 DNA: TGCAGCGTTACCGGGACTAGCGGGAGTAATGAGCAGTTCTTC.